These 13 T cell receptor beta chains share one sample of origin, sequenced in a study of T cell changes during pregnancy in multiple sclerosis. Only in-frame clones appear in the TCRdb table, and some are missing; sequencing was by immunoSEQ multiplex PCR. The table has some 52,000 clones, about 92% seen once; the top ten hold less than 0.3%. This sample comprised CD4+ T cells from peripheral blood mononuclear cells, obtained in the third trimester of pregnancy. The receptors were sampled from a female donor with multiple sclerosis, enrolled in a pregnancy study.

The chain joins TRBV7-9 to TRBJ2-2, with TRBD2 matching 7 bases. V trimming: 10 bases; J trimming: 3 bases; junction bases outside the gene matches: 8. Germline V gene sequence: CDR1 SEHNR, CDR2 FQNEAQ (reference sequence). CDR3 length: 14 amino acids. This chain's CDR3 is CANTGGPDTGELFF. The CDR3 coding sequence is TGTGCCAACACGGGGGGTCCGGACACCGGGGAGCTGTTTTTT.

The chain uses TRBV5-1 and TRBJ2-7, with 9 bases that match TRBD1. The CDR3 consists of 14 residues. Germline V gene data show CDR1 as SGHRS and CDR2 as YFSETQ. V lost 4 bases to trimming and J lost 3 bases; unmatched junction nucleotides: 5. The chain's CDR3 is CASSTGTGIYEQYF. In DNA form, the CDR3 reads TGCGCCAGCAGCACCGGGACAGGGATCTACGAGCAGTACTTC. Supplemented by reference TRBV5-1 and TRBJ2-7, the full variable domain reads KAGVTQTPRYLIKTRGQQVTLSCSPISGHRSVSWYQQTPGQGLQFLFEYFSETQRNKGNFPGRFSGRQFSNSRSEMNVSTLELGDSALYLCASSTGTGIYEQYFGPGTRLTVT.

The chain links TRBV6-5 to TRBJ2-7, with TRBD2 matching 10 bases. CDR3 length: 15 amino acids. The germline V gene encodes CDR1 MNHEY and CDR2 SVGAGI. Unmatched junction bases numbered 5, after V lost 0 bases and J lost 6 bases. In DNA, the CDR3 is TGTGCCAGCAGTTACTCCCTAGCGGGAGTTCTCGAGCAGTACTTC. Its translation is CASSYSLAGVLEQYF.

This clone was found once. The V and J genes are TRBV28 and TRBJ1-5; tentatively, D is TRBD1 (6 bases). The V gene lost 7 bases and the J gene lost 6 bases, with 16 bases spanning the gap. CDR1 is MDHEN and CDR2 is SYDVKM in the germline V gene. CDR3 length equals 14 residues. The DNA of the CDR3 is TGTGCCAGCATAGAGGGCGGGGGGCTTCAGCCCCAGCATTTT. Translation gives CASIEGGGLQPQHF.

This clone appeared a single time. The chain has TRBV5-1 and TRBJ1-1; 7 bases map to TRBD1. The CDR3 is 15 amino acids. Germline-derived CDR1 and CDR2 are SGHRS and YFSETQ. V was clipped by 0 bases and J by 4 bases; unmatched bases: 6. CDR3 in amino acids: CASSLARAGGTEAFF. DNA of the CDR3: TGCGCCAGCAGCTTGGCCCGGGCAGGGGGCACTGAAGCTTTCTTT.

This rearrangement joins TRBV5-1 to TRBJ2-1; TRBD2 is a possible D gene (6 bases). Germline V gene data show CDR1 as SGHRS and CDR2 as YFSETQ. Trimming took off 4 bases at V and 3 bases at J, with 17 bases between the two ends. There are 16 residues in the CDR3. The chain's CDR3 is CASSPTSLGGYNEQFF. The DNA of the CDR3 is TGCGCCAGCAGCCCCACGTCCTTGGGGGGCTACAATGAGCAGTTCTTC.

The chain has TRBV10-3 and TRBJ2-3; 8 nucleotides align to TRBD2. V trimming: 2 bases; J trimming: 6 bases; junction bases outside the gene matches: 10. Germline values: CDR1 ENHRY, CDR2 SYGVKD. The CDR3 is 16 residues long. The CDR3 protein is CAISELTGGPGDTQYF. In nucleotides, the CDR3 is TGTGCCATCAGTGAGCTCACGGGGGGGCCAGGTGATACGCAGTATTTT.

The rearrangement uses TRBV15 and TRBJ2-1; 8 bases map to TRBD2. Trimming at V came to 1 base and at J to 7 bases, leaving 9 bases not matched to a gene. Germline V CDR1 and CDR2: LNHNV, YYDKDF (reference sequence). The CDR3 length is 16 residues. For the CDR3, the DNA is TGTGCCACCAGCAGAGGAGGGACTAGTCTGTTGAATGAGCAGTTCTTC. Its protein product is CATSRGGTSLLNEQFF.

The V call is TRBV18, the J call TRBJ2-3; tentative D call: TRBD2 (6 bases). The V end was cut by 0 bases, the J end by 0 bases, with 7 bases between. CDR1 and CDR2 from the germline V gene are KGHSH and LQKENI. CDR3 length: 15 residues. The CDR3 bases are TGTGCCAGCTCACCACCGGGGAGGAGCACAGATACGCAGTATTTT. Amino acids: CASSPPGRSTDTQYF.

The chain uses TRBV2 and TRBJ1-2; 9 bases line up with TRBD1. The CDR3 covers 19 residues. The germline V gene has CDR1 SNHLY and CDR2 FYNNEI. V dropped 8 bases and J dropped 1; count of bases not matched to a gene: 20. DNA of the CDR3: TGTGCCAGCTGGGGCGCCCGGGACAGGGCCATCGATCGTAACTATGGCTACACCTTC. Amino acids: CASWGARDRAIDRNYGYTF.

The CDR3 bases are TGTGCCAGTAGTGCTATACTAGCGGGACAGACAGATACGCAGTATTTT. Protein sequence: CASSAILAGQTDTQYF. The V call is TRBV19, the J call TRBJ2-3, with 10 bases matching TRBD2. V shed 5 bases and J 3 bases; nucleotides not matched to a gene: 8. The CDR3 totals 16 residues. Germline V gene sequence: CDR1 LNHDA, CDR2 SQIVND (reference sequence).

The CDR3 nucleotides are TGTGCCAGCAGTGAAAGGGGGGGTACCTACGAGCAGTACTTC. This gives the protein CASSERGGTYEQYF. This chain connects TRBV2 to TRBJ2-7; TRBD2 might be the D (7 bases). CDR1 and CDR2 from the germline V gene are SNHLY and FYNNEI. V lost 2 bases to trimming and J lost 2 bases, with 10 bases between them. The CDR3 covers 14 residues.

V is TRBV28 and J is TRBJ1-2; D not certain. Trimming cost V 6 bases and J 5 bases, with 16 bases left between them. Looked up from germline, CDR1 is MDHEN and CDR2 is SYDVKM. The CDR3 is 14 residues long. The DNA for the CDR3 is TGTGCCAGCAGATCCCAAGTGAACAATTATGGCTACACCTTC. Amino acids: CASRSQVNNYGYTF.